The 7 T cell receptor beta chains below all came from one sample that was sequenced in a study of shared clonotypes between healthy human individuals. Terminally differentiated effector memory CD45RA+ cells were excluded by CCR7 positive selection of CD45RO-negative cells. Profiling relied on immunoSEQ multiplex PCR, and the TCRdb table lists in-frame clones only, not all of them. The data contain roughly 2,000,000 clones, about 94% of them seen just once; the ten biggest clones take up approximately 1%. The source material was naive CD8+ T cells sorted from blood. Source of these receptors: a man aged 18-30 years in good health.

A remark on this clone: Other DNA sequences in the sample encode the same CDR3. The chain has TRBV29-1 and TRBJ1-1, with D uncertain. The CDR3 consists of 11 residues. V was trimmed by 5 bases and J by 4 bases, leaving 8 bases between them. CDR1 SQVTM and CDR2 ANQGSEA come from the germline V gene. CDR3 nucleotide sequence: TGCAGCGTTCCTGTGGGCACTGAAGCTTTCTTT. This sequence encodes CSVPVGTEAFF.

A word on this clone: The same CDR3 also results from other DNA sequences found in this sample. The rearrangement uses TRBV7-9 and TRBJ1-1; D is possibly TRBD1 (5 bases). The CDR3 loop spans 12 amino acids. Trimming took 5 bases from V and 6 from J, leaving 10 bases between them. From germline, CDR1 is SEHNR and CDR2 FQNEAQ (reference sequence). In nucleotides, the CDR3 is TGTGCCAGCAGCCCGGGAGGGGCTGAAGCTTTCTTT. Its translation is CASSPGGAEAFF.

CDR3 amino acids: CASSWDRVGTNEKLFF. In DNA form, the CDR3 reads TGTGCCAGCAGCTGGGACAGGGTCGGCACTAATGAAAAACTGTTTTTT. This chain links TRBV2 with TRBJ1-4; 9 nucleotides match TRBD1. The junction had 7 bases not matched to a gene; V was cut back by 6 bases and J by 2 bases. CDR1 and CDR2 (germline): SNHLY, FYNNEI. The CDR3 loop spans 16 amino acids.

This clone was seen a few times. The chain recombines TRBV5-4 with TRBJ2-7; D could derive from TRBD1 or TRBD2 (5 bases each). CDR3 length: 15 amino acids. Germline V gene sequence: CDR1 SGHNT, CDR2 YYREEE (reference sequence). V lost 3 bases, J lost 4 bases, and 17 bases lay in between. CDR3 sequence (DNA): TGTGCCAGCAGCTCCACCGGGACCATCAGTTACGAGCAGTACTTC. Protein: CASSSTGTISYEQYF.

This clone came up once. The limits of the CDR3 on the DNA are not certain, so only TCRdb's listed CDR3 is given. J is TRBJ2-7 and V is TRBV30; the D call of TRBD2 is as the table states it, not checked on the DNA. The CDR3 adds up to 17 amino acids, both ends counted. The germline V gene has CDR1 GTSNPN and CDR2 SVGIG (reference sequence). CDR3 sequence: CAWSVSLPVALSYEQYF.

This chain uses TRBV11-3 with TRBJ2-2; 11 bases fit TRBD2. Germline trimming cut 5 bases from V and 4 bases from J; bases unmatched to any gene: 9. Per germline, CDR1 SGHNT and CDR2 YENEEA. The CDR3 is 17 amino acids. CDR3 DNA sequence: TGTGCCAGCAGCGGACTAGCGGGCCGGTTTGGCACCGGGGAGCTGTTTTTT. Protein product: CASSGLAGRFGTGELFF.

Turning to this clone: Other DNA sequences of this sample code for an identical CDR3. The chain couples TRBV18 to TRBJ2-7; 7 positions match TRBD2. After removal of 2 bases from V and 4 bases from J, the junction contained 5 bases not matched to a gene. The germline V gene has CDR1 KGHSH and CDR2 LQKENI. There are 14 residues in the CDR3. CDR3 nucleotides: TGTGCCAGCTCACCAGGCGGGGGAGCTTACGAGCAGTACTTC. Translated: CASSPGGGAYEQYF.